This T cell receptor (beta chain) derives from a study of T cell repertoires in cytomegalovirus infection. About the research overall: It was the public TCR beta signatures that indicated both CMV infection and matching HLA type. Points from the study as a whole: Based on cumulative public TCR beta family frequency, carriers of CMV plus the relevant HLA were identified. HLA-C-restricted CMV-specific TCR beta clonotypes were dominant in the ex vivo response.

TCRdb reprocessed the reads with MiXCR, giving one entry per CDR3 protein. Here the sample spans hundreds of thousands of distinct CDR3 sequences, roughly 24% being singletons. Comment on this clonotype: The target antigen is unknown.

This CDR3 is built from 14 residues. From germline, CDR1 is MDHEN and CDR2 SYDVKM. V was pared by 6 bases and J by 4 bases, with 15 bases between. The V and J genes are TRBV28 and TRBJ1-2; D possibly corresponds to TRBD1 (5 bases). Sequences were obtained from CD8+ T cells from PBMCs. The clonotype originates from a human donor in good health (CMV status not recorded). Some clones in this sample may be carry-over from other donors' samples. CDR3 residues: CASSFGVTVYGYTF. The DNA of the CDR3 is TGTGCCAGCAGCTTTGGGGTGACAGTCTATGGCTACACCTTC.